Presented here are 7 T cell receptor beta chains from one specimen sequenced in a study of blood T cells in healthy people across ages. A second about 6 to 12 cycle PCR used barcoded and J-beta primers. TCRdb re-called the 5' RACE reads through MiXCR, storing one row per CDR3 protein. The data contain a few hundred thousand distinct CDR3 sequences, 52% of them singletons. Sequencing input: blood. All receptors come from a man aged 55 to 70 in good health.

This rearrangement joins TRBV7-6 to TRBJ2-7; TRBD2 matches 10 bases. CDR3 length: 15 amino acids. Germline V gene lookup returns CDR1 SGHVS and CDR2 FNYEAQ. V was pared by 1 base and J by 9 bases, with 9 bases of the junction left unmatched. CDR3 nucleotides: TGTGCCAGCAGCTTAGGGCTAGCGGGAGTTACCGGGCAGTACTTC. Protein sequence: CASSLGLAGVTGQYF.

The chain couples TRBV6-2 or TRBV6-3 to TRBJ2-7; a possible D gene is TRBD1 (7 bases). V lost 6 bases and J 3 bases, leaving 21 bases between the germline ends. There are 16 residues in the CDR3. Germline loops: CDR1 MNHEY, CDR2 SVGEGT. The CDR3 spells CASSPSGQVGGYEQYF. Written as DNA, the CDR3 is TGTGCCAGCAGCCCCTCCGGACAGGTGGGGGGCTACGAGCAGTACTTC.

This clonotype showed up many times. The genes are TRBV12-3 or TRBV12-4 and TRBJ1-6; the D is unclear. The CDR3 extends over 13 amino acids. The V end was cut by 6 bases, the J end by 13 bases, with 16 bases between. Here the CDR3 reads CASSLVRGDPLHF. Written as DNA, the CDR3 is TGTGCCAGCAGCCTCGTCCGCGGCGATCCCCTCCACTTT.

V gene TRBV10-3 combines with J gene TRBJ2-7, with TRBD1 as a possible D gene (6 bases). The J call may be faulty, since TRBJ2-5 better matches the DNA end. Germline V lookup: CDR1 ENHRY, CDR2 SYGVKD. This CDR3 region has 14 residues. The CDR3 here is CAISPTGPQETQYF. CDR3 coding DNA: TGTGCCATCAGCCCGACAGGACCTCAAGAGACCCAGTACTTC.

The chain recombines TRBV20-1 with TRBJ1-2; D possibly corresponds to TRBD1 (5 bases). V shed 0 bases and J shed 4 bases, with 12 bases lying between them. CDR3 length: 14 amino acids. CDR1 is DFQATT and CDR2 is SNEGSKA in the germline V gene (reference sequence). CDR3 sequence: CSARDGAAVYGYTF. The DNA of the CDR3 is TGCAGTGCTAGAGATGGGGCAGCCGTCTATGGCTACACCTTC.

This chain joins TRBV27 and TRBJ2-7, with 8 positions matching TRBD2. The V gene end was trimmed by 7 bases and the J gene end by 3 bases; junction bases not matched to a gene: 11. Per the germline V gene, CDR1 is MNHEY and CDR2 is SMNVEV (reference sequence). The CDR3 runs 15 residues. This CDR3 reads CASTDLREGSYEQYF. The DNA for the CDR3 is TGTGCCAGCACGGATCTTCGGGAGGGGAGCTACGAGCAGTACTTC.

CDR3 in amino acids: CSARGGTLAGAGSTDTQYF. The DNA for the CDR3 is TGCAGTGCTAGAGGGGGGACGCTAGCGGGAGCTGGTAGCACAGATACGCAGTATTTT. The rearrangement links TRBV20-1 to TRBJ2-3, with TRBD2 identical over 10 bases. The V gene's germline CDR1 is DFQATT and CDR2 SNEGSKA (reference sequence). Unmatched junction bases numbered 13, after V lost 1 base and J lost 0 bases. This CDR3 spans 19 amino acids.